This T cell receptor (beta chain) was found in a study of response to subunit inactivated influenza vaccine. The CDR3 extends over 14 amino acids. Germline CDR1 PRHDT, CDR2 FYEKMQ (reference sequence). The V end lost 2 bases, the J end lost 2 bases, and 10 bases lay between the germline ends. Using its own MiXCR run on the RT-PCR reads, TCRdb lists one record per CDR3 protein. The sample lists more than 700,000 distinct CDR3 sequences, around 20% occurring once. The clonotype comes from a man aged 45-65 years who received an inactivated influenza vaccine. J is TRBJ2-7 and V is TRBV13; possibly TRBD2 for D (6 bases). The sequencing here drew on PBMCs from blood, taken 5 days after vaccination. CDR3 sequence: CASSLRGLTYEQYF. DNA for the CDR3: TGTGCCAGCAGCTTACGGGGACTGACCTACGAGCAGTACTTC.